The next 9 T cell receptor beta chains were all read from a single sample in a study of blood T cell repertoires in COVID-19. The assay was immunoSEQ multiplex PCR, and TCRdb's table has in-frame clones only and misses some. This sample has 200,000 or so clones; around nine tenths occur once, and the top ten carry less than 3%. The sequencing sample was made of peripheral blood. Receptor source: a woman in her sixties or seventies with acute or convalescent COVID-19.

The CDR3: CASSYSGQGVGGYTF. In DNA, the CDR3 is TGTGCCAGCAGTTACTCAGGGCAGGGGGTAGGCGGCTACACCTTC. The chain links TRBV6-5 to TRBJ1-2, with TRBD1 matching over 7 bases. CDR3 length: 15 amino acids. Trimming at V came to 0 bases and at J to 8 bases, leaving 9 bases not matched to a gene. CDR1 and CDR2 from the germline V gene are MNHEY and SVGAGI.

The J gene is TRBJ2-1, the V gene TRBV7-2; 7 bases are a match to TRBD2. With 1 base clipped from V and 8 bases from J, the junction kept 2 bases outside the gene matches. CDR1 is SGHTA, CDR2 FQGNSA, per germline. The CDR3 loop spans 13 amino acids. This chain's CDR3 is CASSLGSGDEQFF. The DNA of the CDR3 is TGTGCCAGCAGCTTAGGGAGCGGGGATGAGCAGTTCTTC. The full variable domain, in which reference TRBV7-2 and TRBJ2-1 provide the parts outside the CDR3, is GAGVSQSPSNKVTEKGKDVELRCDPISGHTALYWYRQSLGQGLEFLIYFQGNSAPDKSGLPSDRFSAERTGGSVSTLTIQRTQQEDSAVYLCASSLGSGDEQFFGPGTRLTVL.

The gene calls are TRBV19 and TRBJ2-2; D is unclear. The CDR3 is 14 residues long. CDR1 and CDR2 (germline): LNHDA, SQIVND (reference sequence). The V and J ends lost 5 bases and 1 base respectively, with 8 bases between them. The CDR3 DNA reads as TGTGCCAGTAGTTCCTACAGGAACACCGGGGAGCTGTTTTTT. This translates into CASSSYRNTGELFF.

The chain recombines TRBV6-6 with TRBJ1-5, with D perhaps matching TRBD1 (6 bases). CDR3 length equals 15 residues. V was clipped by 5 bases and J by 0 bases, with 11 bases between them. Per germline, CDR1 MNHNY and CDR2 SVGAGI (reference sequence). CDR3 loop: CASSPDRFSNQPQHF. In nucleotides, the CDR3 is TGTGCCAGCAGTCCGGACAGATTTAGCAATCAGCCCCAGCATTTT.

The chain uses TRBV3-1 (or the pseudogene TRBV3-2) and TRBJ2-1; 9 bases map to TRBD1. The germline V gene has CDR1 LGHDT and CDR2 YNNKEL (reference sequence). CDR3 length: 14 residues. The V segment lost 4 bases and the J segment 4 bases; nucleotides outside the gene matches: 2. The CDR3 spells CASSLGQGYNEQFF. The CDR3 DNA is TGTGCCAGCAGCCTGGGACAGGGTTACAATGAGCAGTTCTTC.

In the case of this clone: One junction end does not reproduce the germline sequence, and a read error may be involved. The chain couples TRBV7-9 to TRBJ1-6; tentative D call: TRBD1 (5 bases). The CDR3 consists of 13 residues. The germline V gene encodes CDR1 SEHNR and CDR2 FQNEAQ (reference sequence). CDR3 nucleotides: TGTGCCAGCAGCCCAGGGAAGGGTCAGACTTTCGACTTT. Its translation: CASSPGKGQTFDF. Variable domain in full (rest from reference TRBV7-9 and TRBJ1-6): DTGVSQNPRHKITKRGQNVTFRCDPISEHNRLYWYRQTLGQGPEFLTYFQNEAQLEKSRLLSDRFSAERPKGSFSTLEIQRTEQGDSAMYLCASSPGKGQTFDFGNGTRLTVT.

CDR3 sequence (DNA): TGCGCCAGCAGCTTGAGGGACAGGGCCCTGGGGGGCTCCTACGAGCAGTACTTC. Translation gives CASSLRDRALGGSYEQYF. The V call is TRBV5-1, the J call TRBJ2-7; 9 nucleotides match TRBD1. Germline V gene data show CDR1 as SGHRS and CDR2 as YFSETQ. There are 18 residues in the CDR3. Trimming at V came to 1 base and at J to 0 bases, leaving 11 bases not matched to a gene.

As DNA, the CDR3 is TGTGCCAGCAGTTACTCGAGAGGAAAAGGCTACACCTTC. This translates into CASSYSRGKGYTF. The chain combines TRBV6-5 with TRBJ1-2; D is unclear. Trimming stripped 0 bases from V and 8 bases from J, with 10 bases between. The CDR3 consists of 13 residues. Germline values: CDR1 MNHEY, CDR2 SVGAGI.

The V gene is TRBV11-2, the J gene TRBJ2-1, with 7 bases fitting TRBD2. CDR3 length equals 15 residues. In germline, CDR1 is SGHAT, CDR2 FQNNGV. Trimming took 5 bases from V and 6 from J; bases not matched to a gene: 10. The CDR3 protein is CASSRQRGGFNEQFF. CDR3 nucleotide sequence: TGTGCCAGCAGCCGTCAGCGGGGAGGCTTCAATGAGCAGTTCTTC.